This T cell receptor (beta chain) was captured by sequencing in a study of blood T cell repertoires in COVID-19. Clinical history as reported by participants underpinned cohort assignment. CDR3 length equals 16 residues. The ends were cut back, 0 bases at V and 4 bases at J, with 15 bases in the middle. The germline V gene has CDR1 SGHTA and CDR2 FQGNSA. Methods used by the authors: Reference gene primers were amplified, and this amplification served to estimate nucleated cell counts. TCRdb keeps only in-frame clones here, not all; method: immunoSEQ multiplex PCR. V, J and clone size reflect that table, while D and trimming were determined from the DNA. The profile shows a few hundred thousand clones, around 86% of them singletons.

This sequence originates from a woman aged 40 to 50 with acute COVID-19. The sample was PBMCs or T cells enriched from blood (not recorded which). The chain couples TRBV7-2 to TRBJ2-5; tentatively, D is TRBD2 (5 bases). CDR3 nucleotides: TGTGCCAGCAGCTTAGCTCCAGCGGACCTCGGAGAGACCCAGTACTTC. It specifies CASSLAPADLGETQYF.